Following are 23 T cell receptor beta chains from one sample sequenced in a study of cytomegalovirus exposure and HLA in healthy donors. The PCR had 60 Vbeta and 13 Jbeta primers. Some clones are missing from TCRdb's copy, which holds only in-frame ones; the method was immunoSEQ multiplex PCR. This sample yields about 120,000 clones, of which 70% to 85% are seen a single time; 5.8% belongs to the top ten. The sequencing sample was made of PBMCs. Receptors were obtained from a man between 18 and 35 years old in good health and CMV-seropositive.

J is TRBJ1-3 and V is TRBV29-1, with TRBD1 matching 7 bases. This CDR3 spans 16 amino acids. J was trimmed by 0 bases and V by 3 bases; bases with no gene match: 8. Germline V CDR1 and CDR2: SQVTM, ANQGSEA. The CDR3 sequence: CSVDKNRGSSGNTIYF. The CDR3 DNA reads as TGCAGCGTTGATAAAAACAGGGGAAGCTCTGGAAACACCATATATTTT.

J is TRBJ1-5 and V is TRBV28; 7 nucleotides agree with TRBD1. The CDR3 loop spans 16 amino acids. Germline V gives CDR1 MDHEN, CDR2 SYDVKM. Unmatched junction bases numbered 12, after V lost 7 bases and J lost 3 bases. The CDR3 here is CASTLFGGQLNQPQHF. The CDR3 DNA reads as TGTGCCAGCACCCTCTTTGGGGGACAGCTCAATCAGCCCCAGCATTTT.

In DNA form, the CDR3 reads TGTGCCAGCAGGTCCGGACAAGTGAACACTGAAGCTTTCTTT. Translating gives CASRSGQVNTEAFF. The rearrangement uses TRBV6-5 and TRBJ1-1, with D possibly TRBD1 on 5 matching bases. Trimming pared 6 bases from V and 0 bases from J, leaving 11 bases between. Germline CDR1 is MNHEY and CDR2 is SVGAGI. This CDR3 is built from 14 residues.

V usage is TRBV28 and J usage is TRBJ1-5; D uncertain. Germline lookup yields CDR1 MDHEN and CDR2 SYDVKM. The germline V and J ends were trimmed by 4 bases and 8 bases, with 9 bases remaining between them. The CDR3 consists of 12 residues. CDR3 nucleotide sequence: TGTGCCAGCAGTTCGGGTCCGGAGCCCCAGCATTTT. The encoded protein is CASSSGPEPQHF.

CDR3: CASSLGLAKLQDNEQFF. CDR3 nucleotides: TGTGCCAGCAGCTTAGGACTAGCCAAGCTACAGGACAATGAGCAGTTCTTC. The chain uses TRBV11-2 and TRBJ2-1; TRBD2 matches at 7 bases. This CDR3 is 17 amino acids long. Germline V gives CDR1 SGHAT, CDR2 FQNNGV. Trimming cost V 1 base and J 5 bases; bases outside gene matches: 11.

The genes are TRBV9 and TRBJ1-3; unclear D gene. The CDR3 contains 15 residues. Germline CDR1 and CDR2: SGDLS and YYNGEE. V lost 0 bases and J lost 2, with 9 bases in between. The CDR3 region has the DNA TGTGCCAGCAGCGTAGAAGTAGGAGCTGGAAACACCATATATTTT. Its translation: CASSVEVGAGNTIYF.

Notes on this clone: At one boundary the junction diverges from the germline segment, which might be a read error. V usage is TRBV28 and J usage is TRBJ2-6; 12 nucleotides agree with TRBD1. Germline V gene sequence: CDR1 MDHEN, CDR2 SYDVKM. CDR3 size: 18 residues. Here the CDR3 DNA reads TGTGCCAGCAGTTTCTCCGGGACAGGGGGCTTTGGGGCCAACGGCCTGACTTTC. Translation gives CASSFSGTGGFGANGLTF.

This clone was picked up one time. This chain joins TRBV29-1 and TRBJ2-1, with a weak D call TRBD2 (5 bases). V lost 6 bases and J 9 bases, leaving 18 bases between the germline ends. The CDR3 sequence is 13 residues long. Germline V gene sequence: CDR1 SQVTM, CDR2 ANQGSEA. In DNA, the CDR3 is TGCAGCGTCCAAGTAGGAGGAGCGAGTGAGCAGTTCTTC. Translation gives CSVQVGGASEQFF.

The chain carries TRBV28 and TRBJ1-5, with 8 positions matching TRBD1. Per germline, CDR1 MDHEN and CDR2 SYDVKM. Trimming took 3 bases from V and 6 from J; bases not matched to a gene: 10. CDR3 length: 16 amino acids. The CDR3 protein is CASSFLGSGGGQPQHF. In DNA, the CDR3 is TGTGCCAGCAGTTTTTTGGGGTCAGGGGGCGGTCAGCCCCAGCATTTT.

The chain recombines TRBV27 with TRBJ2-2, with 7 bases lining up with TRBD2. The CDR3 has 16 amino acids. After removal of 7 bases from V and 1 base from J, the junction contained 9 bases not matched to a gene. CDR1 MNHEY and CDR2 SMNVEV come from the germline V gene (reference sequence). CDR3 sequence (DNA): TGTGCCAGCACCCGGGGAGGGATTCGGAACACCGGGGAGCTGTTTTTT. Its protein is CASTRGGIRNTGELFF.

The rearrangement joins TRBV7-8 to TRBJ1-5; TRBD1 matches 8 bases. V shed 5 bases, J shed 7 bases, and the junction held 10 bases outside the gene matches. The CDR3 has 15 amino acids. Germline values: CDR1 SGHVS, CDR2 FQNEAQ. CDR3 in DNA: TGTGCCAGCAGCAAGGCAGGGGGCCCGGACCAGCCCCAGCATTTT. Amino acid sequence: CASSKAGGPDQPQHF.

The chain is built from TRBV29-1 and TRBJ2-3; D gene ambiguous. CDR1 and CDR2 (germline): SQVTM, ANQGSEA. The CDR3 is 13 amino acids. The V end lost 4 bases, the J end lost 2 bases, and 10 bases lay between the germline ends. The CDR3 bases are TGCAGCGTTGCAAACCAGGACACAGATACGCAGTATTTT. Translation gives CSVANQDTDTQYF.

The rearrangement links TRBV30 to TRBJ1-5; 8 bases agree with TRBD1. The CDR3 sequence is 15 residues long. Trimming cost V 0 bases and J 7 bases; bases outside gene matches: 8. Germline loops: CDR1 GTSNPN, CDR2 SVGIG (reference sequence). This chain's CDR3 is CAWSVARGLGQPQHF. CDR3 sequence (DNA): TGTGCCTGGAGTGTAGCCAGGGGGCTGGGGCAGCCCCAGCATTTT.

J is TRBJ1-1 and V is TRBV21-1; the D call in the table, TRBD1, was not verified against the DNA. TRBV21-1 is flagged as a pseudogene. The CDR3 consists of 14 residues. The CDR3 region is CARTGGDPNTEAFF. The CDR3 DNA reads TGTGCCAGAACAGGGGGGGATCCGAACACTGAAGCTTTCTTT.

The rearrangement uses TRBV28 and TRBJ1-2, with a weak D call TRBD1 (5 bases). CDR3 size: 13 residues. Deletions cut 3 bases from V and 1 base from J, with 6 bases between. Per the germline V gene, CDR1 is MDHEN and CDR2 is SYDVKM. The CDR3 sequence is CASSFDSNYGYTF. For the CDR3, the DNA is TGTGCCAGCAGTTTCGACAGTAACTATGGCTACACCTTC.

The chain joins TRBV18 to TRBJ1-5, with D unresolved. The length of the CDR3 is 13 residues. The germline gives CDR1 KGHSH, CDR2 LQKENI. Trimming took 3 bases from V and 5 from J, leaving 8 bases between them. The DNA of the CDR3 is TGTGCCAGCTCACCGATCGGGGATCAGCCCCAGCATTTT. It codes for CASSPIGDQPQHF.

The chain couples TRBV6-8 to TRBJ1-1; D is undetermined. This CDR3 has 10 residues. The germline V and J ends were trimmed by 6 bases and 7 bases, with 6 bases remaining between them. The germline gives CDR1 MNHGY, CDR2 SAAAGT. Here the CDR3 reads CASRENEAFF. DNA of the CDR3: TGTGCCAGCAGGGAGAATGAAGCTTTCTTT.

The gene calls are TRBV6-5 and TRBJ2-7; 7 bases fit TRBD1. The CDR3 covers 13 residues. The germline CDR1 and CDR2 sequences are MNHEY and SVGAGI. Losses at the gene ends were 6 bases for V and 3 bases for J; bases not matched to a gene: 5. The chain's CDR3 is CASRSGTDYEQYF. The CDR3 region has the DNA TGTGCCAGCAGATCCGGGACAGACTACGAGCAGTACTTC.

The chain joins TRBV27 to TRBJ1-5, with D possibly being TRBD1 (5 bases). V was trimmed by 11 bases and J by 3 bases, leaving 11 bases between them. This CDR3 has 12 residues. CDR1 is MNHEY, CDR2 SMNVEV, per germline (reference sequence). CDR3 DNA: TGTGCCTATAAAGGGGTCAATCAGCCCCAGCATTTT. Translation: CAYKGVNQPQHF.

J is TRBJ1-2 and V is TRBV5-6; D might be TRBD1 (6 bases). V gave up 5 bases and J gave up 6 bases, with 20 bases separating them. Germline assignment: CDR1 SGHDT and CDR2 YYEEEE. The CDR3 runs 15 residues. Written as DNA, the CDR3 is TGTGCCAGCAGTTCGGCCAATCAGGGGAGGGATGGCTACACCTTC. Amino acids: CASSSANQGRDGYTF. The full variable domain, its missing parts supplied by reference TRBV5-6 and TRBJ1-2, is DAGVTQSPTHLIKTRGQQVTLRCSPKSGHDTVSWYQQALGQGPQFIFQYYEEEERQRGNFPDRFSGHQFPNYSSELNVNALLLGDSALYLCASSSANQGRDGYTFGSGTRLTVV.

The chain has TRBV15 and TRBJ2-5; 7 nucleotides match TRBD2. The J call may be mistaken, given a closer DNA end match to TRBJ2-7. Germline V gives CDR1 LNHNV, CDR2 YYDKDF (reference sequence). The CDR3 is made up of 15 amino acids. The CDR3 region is CATSARFSGVYEQYF. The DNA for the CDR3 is TGTGCCACCAGCGCCCGTTTCAGCGGGGTCTACGAGCAGTACTTC.

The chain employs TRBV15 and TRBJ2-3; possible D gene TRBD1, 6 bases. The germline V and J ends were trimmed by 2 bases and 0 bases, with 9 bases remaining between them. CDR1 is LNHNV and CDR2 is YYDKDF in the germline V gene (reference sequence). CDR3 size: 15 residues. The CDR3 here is CATSRNRVSTDTQYF. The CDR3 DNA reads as TGTGCCACCAGCAGAAACAGGGTCAGCACAGATACGCAGTATTTT.

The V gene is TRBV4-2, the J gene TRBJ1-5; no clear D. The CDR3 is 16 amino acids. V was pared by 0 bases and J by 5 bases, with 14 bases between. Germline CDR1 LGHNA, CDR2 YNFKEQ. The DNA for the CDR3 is TGTGCCAGCAGCCAAGATGGAGTAGGCGATGATCAGCCCCAGCATTTT. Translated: CASSQDGVGDDQPQHF.